This TCR beta chain originates from a study of blood T cells in healthy people across ages. Whole-study findings and limits: Changes seen in expanded clonotypes were possibly confounded by donor CMV status left unknown.

A second roughly 6 to 12 cycle PCR used barcoded and J-beta primers. Each cDNA molecule carried a tag from a template-switch adaptor that contained 12 random nucleotides. Each single sample gave us at least 2.5 million CDR3-containing paired-end reads. One entry per CDR3 protein, called by TCRdb with MiXCR from the 5' RACE reads. The sample has about 1.1 million distinct CDR3 sequences; around two fifths are singletons. This CDR3 is built from 17 residues. Germline loops: CDR1 SGHVS, CDR2 FQNEAQ. With 4 bases clipped from V and 2 bases from J, the junction kept 12 bases outside the gene matches. The table lists this clonotype with a count of one. Its antigen is not identified.

The chain carries TRBV7-8 and TRBJ2-3; 7 bases map to TRBD1. The receptor was isolated from a man aged 18 to 29 in good health. The sequenced material came from blood. The CDR3 nucleotides read TGTGCCAGCAGCTCCCCCGGGACAGAGGCCTACACAGATACGCAGTATTTT. This encodes CASSSPGTEAYTDTQYF. The variable domain in full, with the rest retrieved from reference TRBV7-8 and TRBJ2-3, is GAGVSQSPRYKVAKRGQDVALRCDPISGHVSLFWYQQALGQGPEFLTYFQNEAQLDKSGLPSDRFFAERPEGSVSTLKIQRTQQEDSAVYLCASSSPGTEAYTDTQYFGPGTRLTVL.